This entry lists 30 T cell receptor beta chains sequenced from one sample in a study of T-cell reconstitution after alpha-beta-depleted transplantation in children. During its preparation, the TCRbeta library received unique molecular identifiers. TCRdb re-analysed the PCR reads in MiXCR, keeping a single row per CDR3 protein. This sample has under 250,000 distinct CDR3 sequences, with over 15% found just once. Sequencing used PBMCs, mostly from graft donor cells, obtained 360 days after TCRalphabeta/CD19-depleted stem cell transplant. The receptors originated from a male patient aged 2 to 10 who had a stem cell transplant for acute lymphoblastic leukemia, so the T cells may come from the graft donor.

The J gene is TRBJ1-1, the V gene TRBV12-3 or TRBV12-4, with 7 nucleotides matching TRBD1. After removal of 2 bases from V and 6 bases from J, the junction contained 3 bases not matched to a gene. The CDR3 is made up of 13 amino acids. DNA for the CDR3: TGTGCCAGCAGTTTAAAGGGGGCGGCTGAAGCTTTCTTT. Protein: CASSLKGAAEAFF.

The chain joins TRBV7-8 to TRBJ2-2; 7 bases match TRBD1. From germline, CDR1 is SGHVS and CDR2 FQNEAQ. CDR3 length: 16 amino acids. V lost 1 base to trimming and J lost 5 bases; unmatched junction nucleotides: 7. CDR3 bases: TGTGCCAGCAGCTTAGACGACAGGGTAGGAACCGGGGAGCTGTTTTTT. Protein: CASSLDDRVGTGELFF.

This clonotype was detected many times. This rearrangement joins TRBV29-1 to TRBJ2-1; D gene ambiguous. The CDR3 loop spans 12 amino acids. With 6 bases removed from V and 8 bases from J, the gap between germline ends came to 14 bases. Germline CDR1 reads SQVTM; CDR2 reads ANQGSEA. CDR3 bases: TGCAGCGTCGAGTCTTCTATCTATGAGCAGTTCTTC. Amino acid sequence: CSVESSIYEQFF.

The rearrangement uses TRBV6-5 and TRBJ1-3; TRBD1 aligns across 9 bases. V was pared by 5 bases and J by 0 bases, with 2 bases of the junction left unmatched. In germline, CDR1 is MNHEY, CDR2 SVGAGI. This CDR3 is 15 amino acids long. The CDR3, as DNA: TGTGCCAGCAGTCGACAGGGGGTCTCTGGAAACACCATATATTTT. It specifies CASSRQGVSGNTIYF.

A few counts support this clonotype. The rearrangement joins TRBV10-3 to TRBJ1-1; maybe TRBD1 (5 bases). V shed 0 bases and J shed 2 bases, with 13 bases lying between them. CDR1 is ENHRY and CDR2 is SYGVKD in the germline V gene. The CDR3 has 16 amino acids. CDR3 region: CAISESMGRSNTEAFF. The CDR3 bases are TGTGCCATCAGTGAGTCGATGGGACGGAGCAACACTGAAGCTTTCTTT.

This clonotype has a handful of counts. The chain uses TRBV7-6 and TRBJ2-2; TRBD1 or TRBD2 may be the D gene (5 bases each). Per the germline V gene, CDR1 is SGHVS and CDR2 is FNYEAQ. The CDR3 has 16 amino acids. V was cut by 5 bases and J by 2 bases, with 15 bases left in between. In DNA, the CDR3 is TGTGCCAGCAGCCCCGGGGCAGGGCCCAACACCGGGGAGCTGTTTTTT. Translation: CASSPGAGPNTGELFF.

The chain is built from TRBV20-1 and TRBJ1-6; D is uncertain. This CDR3 has 17 amino acids. Trimming pared 0 bases from V and 0 bases from J, leaving 12 bases between. The germline V gene encodes CDR1 DFQATT and CDR2 SNEGSKA (reference sequence). The CDR3 reads CSARDREISSYNSPLHF. The CDR3 coding sequence is TGCAGTGCTAGAGATCGGGAGATAAGCTCCTATAATTCACCCCTCCACTTT.

This clonotype showed up just a few times. The chain recombines TRBV25-1 with TRBJ2-2, with 9 bases lining up with TRBD1. This CDR3 comprises 18 residues. Trimming took 4 bases from V and 2 from J; bases not matched to a gene: 11. Germline-derived CDR1 and CDR2 are MGHDK and SYGVNS. The CDR3 coding sequence is TGTGCCAGCAGTGCCCGGATCGGGACAGGGCTCAACACCGGGGAGCTGTTTTTT. It is translated as CASSARIGTGLNTGELFF.

This clonotype was recorded a few times. The rearrangement links TRBV5-1 to TRBJ2-1; D is possibly TRBD2 (6 bases). The CDR3 spans 16 residues. Trimming removed 2 bases at V and 7 bases at J, with 19 bases between. Germline assignment: CDR1 SGHRS and CDR2 YFSETQ. The CDR3 DNA follows: TGCGCCAGCAGCTTTCTGGTCGGGGGAAATACGAATGAGCAGTTCTTC. Translated, it gives CASSFLVGGNTNEQFF.

This clonotype has a handful of counts. This sequence joins TRBV20-1 and TRBJ1-1, with D hard to call. Per germline, CDR1 DFQATT and CDR2 SNEGSKA (reference sequence). V was trimmed by 1 base and J by 0 bases, leaving 12 bases between them. This CDR3 is 15 amino acids long. CDR3 in amino acids: CSARVRPAMNTEAFF. CDR3 sequence (DNA): TGCAGTGCTAGAGTCCGGCCAGCCATGAACACTGAAGCTTTCTTT.

This clonotype was observed a handful of times. The V gene is TRBV27, the J gene TRBJ1-2; the D is unclear. The germline gives CDR1 MNHEY, CDR2 SMNVEV (reference sequence). The CDR3 length is 14 residues. V was shortened by 0 bases and J by 8 bases, with 13 bases between the two germline ends. As DNA, the CDR3 is TGTGCCAGCAGTTTATCGTCGGGGAGAAGAGGCTACACCTTC. Its translation: CASSLSSGRRGYTF.

This sequence joins TRBV11-1 and TRBJ2-6, with a tentative D call TRBD1 (5 bases). Trimming stripped 4 bases from V and 2 bases from J, with 21 bases between. The CDR3 extends over 19 amino acids. In germline, CDR1 is SGHAT, CDR2 FQDESV (reference sequence). The CDR3 region has the DNA TGTGCCAGCAGCTCGCTTGGAAGGGGCTTCCGACCTGGGGCCAACGTCCTGACTTTC. It translates to CASSSLGRGFRPGANVLTF. The full variable domain, completed using reference TRBV11-1 and TRBJ2-6, is EAEVAQSPRYKITEKSQAVAFWCDPISGHATLYWYRQILGQGPELLVQFQDESVVDDSQLPKDRFSAERLKGVDSTLKIQPAELGDSAMYLCASSSLGRGFRPGANVLTFGAGSRLTVL.

This clonotype was counted many times. The genes are TRBV15 and TRBJ1-4; TRBD1 agrees at 10 bases. The V segment lost 8 bases and the J segment 7 bases; nucleotides outside the gene matches: 10. The CDR3 has 15 residues. Germline assignment: CDR1 LNHNV and CDR2 YYDKDF (reference sequence). CDR3: CATAGTGAEVEKLFF. Here the CDR3 DNA reads TGTGCCACCGCCGGGACAGGGGCCGAGGTTGAAAAACTGTTTTTT.

This rearrangement joins TRBV4-2 to TRBJ2-3; no definite D call. The length of the CDR3 is 12 residues. Trimming removed 0 bases at V and 8 bases at J, with 6 bases between. Germline V gene lookup returns CDR1 LGHNA and CDR2 YNFKEQ. DNA for the CDR3: TGTGCCAGCAGCCAAGATGAACGTACGCAGTATTTT. Amino acids: CASSQDERTQYF.

This clonotype appeared a few times. This chain links TRBV29-1 with TRBJ2-1; D is unresolved. The CDR3 contains 13 residues. The ends were cut back, 4 bases at V and 8 bases at J, with 15 bases in the middle. Germline values: CDR1 SQVTM, CDR2 ANQGSEA. In DNA form, the CDR3 reads TGCAGCGTTGTCTCCAGTGGGTACGATGAGCAGTTCTTC. Its translation is CSVVSSGYDEQFF.

The chain couples TRBV29-1 to TRBJ2-1; 8 bases match TRBD1. The germline gives CDR1 SQVTM, CDR2 ANQGSEA. Losses at the gene ends were 5 bases for V and 0 bases for J; bases not matched to a gene: 6. The CDR3 extends over 15 amino acids. The CDR3, as DNA: TGCAGCGTTCGACAGGGGCATAGCTCCTACAATGAGCAGTTCTTC. It encodes CSVRQGHSSYNEQFF.

This clonotype showed up just a few times. This sequence joins TRBV12-3 or TRBV12-4 and TRBJ1-6; D gene uncertain. This CDR3 spans 14 amino acids. V dropped 7 bases and J dropped 5 bases, with 12 bases sitting between them. The CDR3, as DNA: TGTGCCAGCACCAAACGGAGGGATAATTCACCCCTCCACTTT. It yields the protein CASTKRRDNSPLHF.

This clonotype was counted a few times. The chain links TRBV28 to TRBJ1-1; tentatively, D is TRBD1 (6 bases). Germline V gene lookup returns CDR1 MDHEN and CDR2 SYDVKM. The CDR3 runs to 14 residues. V lost 4 bases, J lost 3 bases, and 12 bases lay in between. In nucleotides, the CDR3 is TGTGCCAGCAGTTGGGGGGGGCTGTACACTGAAGCTTTCTTT. Amino acid sequence: CASSWGGLYTEAFF.

The chain uses TRBV11-2 and TRBJ1-2; D possibly corresponds to TRBD1 (5 bases). The CDR3 totals 14 residues. V shed 4 bases and J shed 4 bases, with 13 bases lying between them. The V gene's germline CDR1 is SGHAT and CDR2 FQNNGV. CDR3 DNA: TGTGCCAGCAGCTCCCTAGGACAAAGCTATGGCTACACCTTC. The encoded protein is CASSSLGQSYGYTF.

This clonotype has only a few counts. The rearrangement joins TRBV5-1 to TRBJ1-5; TRBD1 is a possible D gene (6 bases). CDR1 and CDR2 (germline): SGHRS, YFSETQ. The V end was cut by 2 bases, the J end by 0 bases, with 15 bases between. The length of the CDR3 is 17 residues. CDR3 sequence reads: CASSFGTSLYSNQPQHF. In nucleotides, the CDR3 is TGCGCCAGCAGCTTCGGGACATCCCTTTATAGCAATCAGCCCCAGCATTTT.

There are many counts of this clonotype. Here the CDR3 DNA reads TGTGCCAGCAGTTTCAACCAGGGCCCCACAACTAATGAAAAACTGTTTTTT. Translated: CASSFNQGPTTNEKLFF. The chain recombines TRBV27 with TRBJ1-4, with D possibly TRBD1 on 5 matching bases. The CDR3 is 17 residues long. From germline, CDR1 is MNHEY and CDR2 SMNVEV (reference sequence). V was shortened by 3 bases and J by 0 bases, with 14 bases between the two germline ends.

This clonotype was detected only a few times. CDR3 nucleotide sequence: TGCGCCAGCAGCTTTGGGACAGAAACGCAAGAGACCCAGTACTTC. This sequence encodes CASSFGTETQETQYF. V gene TRBV5-1 combines with J gene TRBJ2-5; TRBD1 aligns across 7 bases. V lost 2 bases to trimming and J lost 2 bases; unmatched junction nucleotides: 6. The CDR3 is made up of 15 amino acids. Germline lookup yields CDR1 SGHRS and CDR2 YFSETQ. Based on the CDR3 plus reference TRBV5-1 and TRBJ2-5, the full variable domain is KAGVTQTPRYLIKTRGQQVTLSCSPISGHRSVSWYQQTPGQGLQFLFEYFSETQRNKGNFPGRFSGRQFSNSRSEMNVSTLELGDSALYLCASSFGTETQETQYFGPGTRLLVL.

The CDR3 spells CASSYTGTGVGAYEQYF. Here the CDR3 DNA reads TGTGCCAGCAGCTACACCGGGACAGGGGTCGGGGCCTACGAGCAGTACTTC. The chain employs TRBV12-3 or TRBV12-4 and TRBJ2-7; TRBD1 matches 10 bases. The CDR3 totals 17 residues. Trimming at V came to 6 bases and at J to 2 bases, leaving 13 bases not matched to a gene.

The chain carries TRBV29-1 and TRBJ1-2; TRBD1 matches 7 bases. Unmatched junction bases numbered 6, after V lost 6 bases and J lost 2 bases. Germline loops: CDR1 SQVTM, CDR2 ANQGSEA. CDR3 length: 13 amino acids. CDR3 region: CSVRDSSNYGYTF. The DNA of the CDR3 is TGCAGCGTCCGGGACAGTTCGAACTATGGCTACACCTTC.

V and J are TRBV5-5 and TRBJ2-7, with a possible D match to TRBD2 (6 bases). Germline V CDR1 and CDR2: SGHKS, YYEKEE (reference sequence). Trimming shortened V by 3 bases and J by 3 bases, and 13 bases separated the two germline ends. The CDR3 spans 14 residues. The CDR3 here is CASSYGTLNYEQYF. DNA of the CDR3: TGTGCCAGCAGCTACGGGACTCTCAACTACGAGCAGTACTTC.

This clonotype was counted a few times. The V call is TRBV24-1, the J call TRBJ2-1; 7 bases agree with TRBD1. Germline lookup yields CDR1 KGHDR and CDR2 SFDVKD. Unmatched junction bases numbered 4, after V lost 2 bases and J lost 4 bases. This CDR3 has 15 residues. The CDR3: CATSDSDRAYNEQFF. For the CDR3, the DNA is TGTGCCACCAGTGATTCAGACAGGGCATACAATGAGCAGTTCTTC.

This clonotype showed up just a few times. V gene TRBV4-3 combines with J gene TRBJ2-7; D possibly corresponds to TRBD2 (5 bases). V was cut by 0 bases and J by 2 bases, with 8 bases left in between. The germline gives CDR1 LGHNA, CDR2 YSLEER. The CDR3 covers 14 residues. The CDR3 loop reads CASSQDEGAYEQYF. The CDR3 DNA reads TGCGCCAGCAGCCAAGATGAGGGCGCCTACGAGCAGTACTTC.

This chain connects TRBV18 to TRBJ2-7; D is unresolved. Deletions cut 1 base from V and 2 bases from J, with 12 bases between. CDR3 length: 15 amino acids. Looked up from germline, CDR1 is KGHSH and CDR2 is LQKENI. Here the CDR3 DNA reads TGTGCCAGCTCACCACGGGTCACAGCAACCTACGAGCAGTACTTC. Its protein is CASSPRVTATYEQYF.

This chain links TRBV7-2 with TRBJ2-2; no definite D call. Per the germline V gene, CDR1 is SGHTA and CDR2 is FQGNSA. Trimming removed 0 bases from V and 4 bases from J, with 12 bases in between. CDR3 length: 16 residues. The DNA for the CDR3 is TGTGCCAGCAGCTTAGCGGTAGTAGGATCCACCGGGGAGCTGTTTTTT. Translating gives CASSLAVVGSTGELFF.

The V gene is TRBV5-1, the J gene TRBJ2-3; TRBD1 matches 8 bases. V trimming: 0 bases; J trimming: 4 bases; junction bases outside the gene matches: 22. Germline assignment: CDR1 SGHRS and CDR2 YFSETQ. There are 21 residues in the CDR3. The CDR3 here is CASSLGIWGLVRTGNPDTQYF. DNA for the CDR3: TGCGCCAGCAGCTTGGGAATATGGGGTTTAGTCAGGACAGGGAACCCAGATACGCAGTATTTT. The variable domain in full, with the rest retrieved from reference TRBV5-1 and TRBJ2-3, is KAGVTQTPRYLIKTRGQQVTLSCSPISGHRSVSWYQQTPGQGLQFLFEYFSETQRNKGNFPGRFSGRQFSNSRSEMNVSTLELGDSALYLCASSLGIWGLVRTGNPDTQYFGPGTRLTVL.